This T cell receptor beta chain was recovered during a study of cytomegalovirus exposure and HLA in healthy donors. Overall study context: Researchers previously reported finding about 110 million unique TCR beta sequences from 170 million or so T cells. Overall study results and limits: About 87% or about 30% of the time was how often most TCR beta V segments were productive, according to an earlier analysis. One cluster of highly shared sequence variants probably arose as a sequencing artifact.

This clone has only a few counts. Antigen unknown. The CDR3 has 15 amino acids. With V trimmed by 1 base and J by 1 base, 2 bases remained unmatched. Germline CDR1 reads SGHVS; CDR2 reads FNYEAQ. Primers for the PCR totalled 60 Vbeta and 13 Jbeta. The method was immunoSEQ multiplex PCR; TCRdb's version includes in-frame clones alone and lacks a portion of them. The sample lists about 190,000 clones; less than 85% were seen once. This receptor was taken from a man under 40 in good health and CMV-seropositive. Sample: PBMCs. The J gene is TRBJ2-3, the V gene TRBV7-6; 7 positions match TRBD1. The CDR3 protein is CASSLGTGRTDTQYF. The CDR3 nucleotides read TGTGCCAGCAGCTTAGGGACAGGTCGCACAGATACGCAGTATTTT.